This T cell receptor (beta chain) was identified during a study of blood T cell repertoires in COVID-19. Across the whole study: There were acute and convalescent COVID-19 samples, and they came from the United States, Italy and Spain. T cells, B-cell-depleted T cells, or PBMCs supplied cDNA or gDNA.

Original handling: Estimation of nucleated cell counts was performed using reference gene primer amplification. TCRdb keeps only in-frame clones here, not all; method: immunoSEQ multiplex PCR. V and J calls and clone size are copied from that table; D and trimming were computed from the DNA. The table lists more than 10,000 clones, around 89% of them singletons. Germline V gene lookup returns CDR1 MNHEY and CDR2 SVGAGI. V dropped 2 bases and J dropped 4; count of bases not matched to a gene: 4. The CDR3 extends over 14 amino acids. The V call is TRBV6-5, the J call TRBJ1-1, with 7 bases lining up with TRBD1. The origin of this receptor is a human donor in a cohort sampled during active COVID-19. Sample: peripheral blood. CDR3 in amino acids: CASSYQGVPTEAFF. The CDR3 DNA reads TGTGCCAGCAGTTACCAGGGGGTCCCCACTGAAGCTTTCTTT.